This T cell receptor beta chain appears in the sequencing data of a study of T cells in Graves' hyperthyroidism and ophthalmopathy. Germline lookup yields CDR1 SNHLY and CDR2 FYNNEI. V was trimmed by 3 bases and J by 0 bases, leaving 8 bases between them. The CDR3 contains 15 residues. Regarding the study as a whole: In blood, most of the thyroid clonotypes expanded above 0.001 were also present. Ophthalmopathy was told apart from stable hyperthyroidism by a 13 V-J model.

This clonotype appeared many times. What it binds is unknown. Researchers amplified the TCR beta CDR3 regions from RNA transcripts. In the first-round RT-PCR of the TCR CDR3, the HTBI primer set was used. TCRdb redid the calling of the multiplex PCR reads with MiXCR, one entry per CDR3 protein. The repertoire consists of roughly 660,000 distinct CDR3 sequences, with 15% to 20% occurring once and the leading ten covering roughly 15%. The definition of stable Graves' hyperthyroidism was no ophthalmopathy progression within 18 months. Uncontrolled infections, other autoimmune diseases, pregnancy or lactation led to exclusion of patients.

Sequencing was performed on blood. This sequence was found in a man aged 50 to 59 with Graves' hyperthyroidism. This rearrangement joins TRBV2 to TRBJ1-4; D might be TRBD1 (6 bases). The CDR3 coding sequence is TGTGCCAGCAGTGATGACAGGCCAACTAATGAAAAACTGTTTTTT. Its protein product is CASSDDRPTNEKLFF.